This T cell receptor beta chain was recovered during a study of monozygotic twins with inflammatory bowel disease. Through template switching, UMIs that included a 6-nucleotide sample barcode were added. For each CDR3 protein, TCRdb gives one entry from its re-call of the 5' RACE reads, without DNA. This specimen shows around 380,000 distinct CDR3 sequences; the ten leading clones hold 2% to 2.5%. The length of the CDR3 is 14 residues. Per the germline V gene, CDR1 is LNHDA and CDR2 is SQIVND (reference sequence). The receptor's source is a human donor with ulcerative colitis or Crohn's disease, or a healthy co-twin of an affected twin (not recorded which). Sequenced sample: blood. The chain has TRBV19 and TRBJ1-1. CDR3: CASSINGGNTEAFF.